The clone carrying this T cell receptor (beta chain) has at least ten counts. The antigen is unknown. This specimen belongs to a study of read filtering for tumor transcriptome and immune sequencing. Study in general: R-ISS stage counts were roughly eight for I, approximately 16 for II, six or seven for III. Whole-transcriptome libraries were prepared after DNase treatment.

V lost 1 base, J lost 4 bases, and 5 bases lay in between. The CDR3 has 12 amino acids. Germline CDR1 and CDR2: SGHRS and YFSETQ. The library was built from around 0.4 ug RNA with molecular barcoded adaptors for alpha/delta and beta/gamma chains. TCRdb processed the reads anew with MiXCR; each CDR3 protein has one entry. The sample contains about 130,000 distinct CDR3 sequences, roughly 13% of which appear only once. Study-wide results and caveats: About four fifths of IR-seq clonotypes had a single read, yet these held approximately 4% of reads. Even smaller IR-seq throughput identified most shared clonotypes.

The sequencing sample was made of a population of CD138-negative cells sorted from bone marrow. This rearrangement joins TRBV5-1 to TRBJ1-1; D unclear. This TCR was recovered from a donor at least 40 years old with multiple myeloma. The CDR3 is CASSLSSTEAFF. In DNA, the CDR3 is TGCGCCAGCAGCTTGTCTAGCACTGAAGCTTTCTTT. The full variable domain, with the rest looked up from reference TRBV5-1 and TRBJ1-1, is KAGVTQTPRYLIKTRGQQVTLSCSPISGHRSVSWYQQTPGQGLQFLFEYFSETQRNKGNFPGRFSGRQFSNSRSEMNVSTLELGDSALYLCASSLSSTEAFFGQGTRLTVV.